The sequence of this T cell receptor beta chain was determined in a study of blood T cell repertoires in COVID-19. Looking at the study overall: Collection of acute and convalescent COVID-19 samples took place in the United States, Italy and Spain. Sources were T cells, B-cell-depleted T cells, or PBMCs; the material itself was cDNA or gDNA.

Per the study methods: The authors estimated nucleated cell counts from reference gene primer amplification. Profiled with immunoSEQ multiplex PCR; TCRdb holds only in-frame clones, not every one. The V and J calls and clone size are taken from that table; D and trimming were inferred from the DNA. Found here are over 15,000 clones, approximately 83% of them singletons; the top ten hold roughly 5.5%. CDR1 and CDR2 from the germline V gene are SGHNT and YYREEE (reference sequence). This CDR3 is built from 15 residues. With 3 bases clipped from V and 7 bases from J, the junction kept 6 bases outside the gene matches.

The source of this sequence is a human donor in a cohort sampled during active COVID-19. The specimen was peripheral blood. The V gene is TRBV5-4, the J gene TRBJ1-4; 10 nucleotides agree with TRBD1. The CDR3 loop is CASSSPGQGGEKLFF. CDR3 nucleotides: TGTGCCAGCAGCTCGCCTGGACAGGGGGGTGAAAAACTGTTTTTT.